The clone carrying this T cell receptor (beta chain) was observed a few times. RNA extraction gave at least 5 micrograms of total RNA per sample. A second PCR, run for about 6 to 11 cycles, used a sample-barcoded 5' primer plus a J-beta primer mix. Researchers report that a template-switch adaptor with 12 random nucleotides tagged each cDNA molecule. TCRdb analysed the 5' RACE reads with MiXCR anew, one entry per CDR3 protein. This sample carries hundreds of thousands of distinct CDR3 sequences, approximately 49% of them seen once, and the ten largest clones take around 15%. The CDR3 is made up of 14 amino acids. Germline-derived CDR1 and CDR2 are MNHEY and SMNVEV (reference sequence). The trim removed 5 bases at V and 4 bases at J, leaving 7 bases unmatched. The entry originates in a study of blood T cells in healthy people across ages. Across the study: About one barcoded beta molecule was captured per two T cells (by template switching).

The receptor's source is a man aged 30 to 45 in good health. V gene TRBV27 combines with J gene TRBJ1-2; 7 bases map to TRBD1. The sample consisted of blood. The CDR3 here is CASSSTGVGYGYTF. CDR3 in DNA: TGTGCCAGCAGTAGTACAGGGGTCGGCTATGGCTACACCTTC.